The TCR beta chain described here comes from a study of T cells in Graves' hyperthyroidism and ophthalmopathy. Across the study: Peripheral blood sampling occurred at initial diagnosis, before any treatment.

Ophthalmopathy cases scored 3 or more on the Clinical Activity Score and 4 or more on NOSPECS grade, with duration below 3 months. Lactation, pregnancy, other autoimmune disease or uncontrolled infection led to exclusion of patients. Turning to this clonotype: The target antigen is unknown.

General study findings and limits: Researchers found most expanded thyroid clonotypes above 0.001 in blood as well.

Researchers took RNA transcripts and amplified the TCR beta CDR3 regions from them. When the TCR CDR3 underwent first-round RT-PCR, the HTBI primer set was used. TCRdb called the multiplex PCR reads again in MiXCR, with one record for every CDR3 protein. The sample records fewer than 350,000 distinct CDR3 sequences, roughly 20% being singletons. Trimming shortened V by 4 bases and J by 4 bases, and 17 bases separated the two germline ends. The CDR3 is 15 residues long. Germline CDR1 reads SGHDT; CDR2 reads YYEEEE. The chain employs TRBV5-6 and TRBJ2-5; D perhaps matches TRBD1 (9 bases). The origin of this receptor is a woman in her 40s with Graves' ophthalmopathy. The sample was blood. CDR3 residues: CASSQQGAGGETQYF. Written as DNA, the CDR3 is TGTGCCAGCAGCCAACAGGGGGCGGGAGGAGAGACCCAGTACTTC.